These 20 T cell receptor beta chains were sequenced from one sample in a study of T cells in localized non-small cell lung cancer. The method was immunoSEQ multiplex PCR; TCRdb's version includes in-frame clones alone and lacks a portion of them. The data show about 2,600 clones, around 21% seen once. The starting material was normal lung tissue next to the tumor, obtained before any cancer treatment. Every receptor here comes from a woman aged 40-69 years with stage I lung adenocarcinoma.

V is TRBV11-3 and J is TRBJ1-4, with D perhaps matching TRBD1 (6 bases). Germline values: CDR1 SGHNT, CDR2 YENEEA. The CDR3 spans 16 residues. Trimming shortened V by 3 bases and J by 8 bases, and 19 bases separated the two germline ends. In DNA, the CDR3 is TGTGCCAGCAGCTTGGGGACCCTTGGGGGGCAAGAAAAACTGTTTTTT. Translating it yields CASSLGTLGGQEKLFF.

By share of the sample, this clone is medium-sized. The gene calls are TRBV11-3 and TRBJ2-5; no clear D. V lost 5 bases and J 2 bases, leaving 12 bases between the germline ends. Germline CDR1 SGHNT, CDR2 YENEEA. The CDR3 is made up of 14 amino acids. The chain's CDR3 is CASSPYTEQETQYF. The CDR3 region has the DNA TGTGCCAGCAGCCCCTATACAGAACAAGAGACCCAGTACTTC.

By its share, this clone is large. This chain connects TRBV28 to TRBJ2-3; 12 nucleotides line up with TRBD2. Germline V lookup: CDR1 MDHEN, CDR2 SYDVKM. CDR3 length: 17 residues. V lost 5 bases to trimming and J lost 1 base; unmatched junction nucleotides: 7. CDR3 protein: CASSIWTSGEGTDTQYF. CDR3 bases: TGTGCCAGCAGTATTTGGACTAGCGGGGAAGGCACAGATACGCAGTATTTT.

This clone was seen only a few times. The genes are TRBV9 and TRBJ2-1; 8 nucleotides line up with TRBD1. Losses at the gene ends were 6 bases for V and 4 bases for J; bases not matched to a gene: 24. The CDR3 contains 20 residues. Germline CDR1 is SGDLS and CDR2 is YYNGEE. This chain's CDR3 is CASNPPWTGLWSTLYNEQFF. In nucleotides, the CDR3 is TGTGCCAGCAATCCGCCCTGGACAGGGCTCTGGTCTACCCTATACAATGAGCAGTTCTTC. The variable domain in full, with the rest retrieved from reference TRBV9 and TRBJ2-1, is DSGVTQTPKHLITATGQRVTLRCSPRSGDLSVYWYQQSLDQGLQFLIQYYNGEERAKGNILERFSAQQFPDLHSELNLSSLELGDSALYFCASNPPWTGLWSTLYNEQFFGPGTRLTVL.

In this sample, this clone is medium-sized (0.01 to 0.1%). The chain carries TRBV4-1 and TRBJ1-4; the match to TRBD1 covers 8 bases. From germline, CDR1 is MGHRA and CDR2 YSYEKL. V shed 3 bases and J 7 bases; nucleotides not matched to a gene: 16. The CDR3 spans 18 residues. The CDR3 here is CASSHQRQGARVREKLFF. In nucleotides, the CDR3 is TGCGCCAGCAGCCACCAGCGCCAGGGGGCTCGAGTTCGTGAAAAACTGTTTTTT.

The V gene is TRBV30, the J gene TRBJ2-1, with 16 bases aligning to TRBD2. The V and J ends lost 1 base and 0 bases, in that order; junction bases with no gene match: 6. In germline, CDR1 is GTSNPN, CDR2 SVGIG (reference sequence). This CDR3 region has 19 residues. The CDR3 is CAWSEGLAGGPFSYNEQFF. CDR3 in DNA: TGTGCCTGGAGTGAGGGACTAGCGGGGGGGCCTTTCTCCTACAATGAGCAGTTCTTC.

This chain joins TRBV25-1 and TRBJ2-5; D is perhaps TRBD1 (6 bases). Germline-derived CDR1 and CDR2 are MGHDK and SYGVNS. This CDR3 contains 13 residues. V lost 5 bases and J 7 bases, leaving 14 bases between the germline ends. The CDR3, as DNA: TGTGCCAGCAGTAGGGACACTCGGGGGACCCAGTACTTC. Translation: CASSRDTRGTQYF.

The sample holds a few counts of this clone. The J gene is TRBJ1-1, the V gene TRBV6-8; 11 bases fit TRBD1. V lost 5 bases, J lost 2 bases, and 4 bases stayed unmatched. This CDR3 has 15 amino acids. Germline V gene lookup returns CDR1 MNHGY and CDR2 SAAAGT. CDR3 protein: CASSPRTGGNTEAFF. CDR3 DNA sequence: TGTGCCAGCAGTCCCCGGACAGGGGGCAACACTGAAGCTTTCTTT.

This sequence joins TRBV11-3 and TRBJ1-2; D possibly corresponds to TRBD1 (5 bases). Per germline, CDR1 SGHNT and CDR2 YENEEA. V lost 5 bases and J lost 4, with 17 bases in between. This CDR3 has 15 residues. The CDR3 is CASSPGATRGYGYTF. The CDR3, as DNA: TGTGCCAGCAGCCCTGGTGCCACTAGGGGCTATGGCTACACCTTC.

The rearrangement joins TRBV11-3 to TRBJ2-7; tentatively, D is TRBD1 or TRBD2 (5 bases each). The V gene's germline CDR1 is SGHNT and CDR2 YENEEA. The CDR3 is 14 residues long. Trimming cost V 5 bases and J 2 bases, with 13 bases left between them. CDR3 sequence reads: CASSLAGAAYEQYF. The DNA of the CDR3 is TGTGCCAGCAGCCTCGCCGGGGCGGCCTACGAGCAGTACTTC.

This clone rates as medium-sized. The CDR3 sequence is CASSSAGGRNEQFF. CDR3 bases: TGTGCCAGCAGTAGTGCCGGGGGGAGGAATGAGCAGTTCTTC. The chain has TRBV11-3 and TRBJ2-1; the match to TRBD2 covers 7 bases. With V trimmed by 6 bases and J by 7 bases, 9 bases remained unmatched. Germline V CDR1 and CDR2: SGHNT, YENEEA. The CDR3 has 14 residues.

This chain connects TRBV10-2 to TRBJ2-7; D gene ambiguous. V gave up 1 base and J gave up 7 bases, with 17 bases separating them. The V gene's germline CDR1 is WSHSY and CDR2 SAAADI. The CDR3 length is 15 residues. In nucleotides, the CDR3 is TGCGCCAGCAGTGAGTTTCCTGGACCTCGAAGGGAGCAGTACTTC. Its protein is CASSEFPGPRREQYF.

This clone is categorized as medium-sized. This chain joins TRBV9 and TRBJ2-6, with a weak D call TRBD1 (5 bases). Germline CDR1 and CDR2: SGDLS and YYNGEE. This CDR3 has 15 residues. The V gene lost 7 bases and the J gene lost 1 base, with 12 bases spanning the gap. The chain's CDR3 is CASGQGPSGANVLTF. CDR3 bases: TGTGCCAGCGGCCAGGGCCCGTCTGGGGCCAACGTCCTGACTTTC.

The chain uses TRBV19 and TRBJ1-1; 8 bases align to TRBD1. This CDR3 comprises 17 residues. The ends lost 7 bases at V and 0 bases at J; junction bases unmatched: 13. Germline CDR1 reads LNHDA; CDR2 reads SQIVND (reference sequence). The CDR3 DNA sequence: TGTGCCAGTACCCCCGACAGGGGCGGTATCATGAACACTGAAGCTTTCTTT. Protein: CASTPDRGGIMNTEAFF. The whole variable domain, remainder taken from reference TRBV19 and TRBJ1-1, is DGGITQSPKYLFRKEGQNVTLSCEQNLNHDAMYWYRQDPGQGLRLIYYSQIVNDFQKGDIAEGYSVSREKKESFPLTVTSAQKNPTAFYLCASTPDRGGIMNTEAFFGQGTRLTVV.

The J gene is TRBJ2-2, the V gene TRBV10-2, with D tentatively TRBD2 (5 bases). Trimming took 7 bases from V and 0 from J, leaving 12 bases between them. The CDR3 length is 15 residues. Per germline, CDR1 WSHSY and CDR2 SAAADI. CDR3 DNA sequence: TGCGCCAGCACTCCTGGGAGCGCGAACACCGGGGAGCTGTTTTTT. Protein: CASTPGSANTGELFF.

Only a few counts were recorded for this clone. The chain links TRBV28 to TRBJ1-2, with D hard to call. The CDR3 sequence is 12 residues long. Looked up from germline, CDR1 is MDHEN and CDR2 is SYDVKM. V was clipped by 8 bases and J by 5 bases, with 12 bases between them. The CDR3 region is CASGLEGYGYTF. Here the CDR3 DNA reads TGTGCCAGCGGCCTTGAGGGTTATGGCTACACCTTC.

Judged by abundance, this clone is medium-sized (0.01 to 0.1%). V usage is TRBV11-3 and J usage is TRBJ2-7; 9 bases line up with TRBD1. CDR3 size: 15 residues. Germline CDR1 is SGHNT and CDR2 is YENEEA. With V trimmed by 7 bases and J by 2 bases, 9 bases remained unmatched. The CDR3 loop is CASTPDRGYAYEQYF. As DNA, the CDR3 is TGTGCCAGCACCCCCGACAGGGGGTACGCCTACGAGCAGTACTTC.

The chain links TRBV25-1 to TRBJ2-5, with D possibly being TRBD2 (6 bases). This CDR3 has 16 residues. Germline V lookup: CDR1 MGHDK, CDR2 SYGVNS. V gave up 3 bases and J gave up 4 bases, with 18 bases separating them. Here the CDR3 reads CASSDPNTVRGETQYF. In DNA form, the CDR3 reads TGTGCCAGCAGTGACCCCAATACAGTGCGGGGAGAGACCCAGTACTTC.

This clone was observed a few times. Here the CDR3 reads CASSFRGRGTEAFF. The CDR3, as DNA: TGTGCCAGCAGCTTCCGGGGAAGGGGGACTGAAGCTTTCTTT. The J gene is TRBJ1-1, the V gene TRBV7-6, with D perhaps matching TRBD1 (6 bases). V shed 3 bases and J shed 5 bases, with 13 bases lying between them. The germline gives CDR1 SGHVS, CDR2 FNYEAQ. The CDR3 length is 14 residues.

The gene calls are TRBV28 and TRBJ1-5, with 7 bases fitting TRBD1. CDR3 length equals 18 residues. The germline CDR1 and CDR2 sequences are MDHEN and SYDVKM. V was pared by 5 bases and J by 0 bases, with 13 bases of the junction left unmatched. This CDR3 is CASSPRQGLEDSNQPQHF. The CDR3 bases are TGTGCCAGCAGTCCTCGACAGGGCCTGGAGGATAGCAATCAGCCCCAGCATTTT.